The rows below give T cell receptor beta chains drawn from one sample of a study of OX40 agonist ivuxolimab in advanced cancers. Repertoires were generated with immunoSEQ multiplex PCR, while TCRdb's copy carries only in-frame clones and drops some. This sample has over 50,000 clones, with 70% to 90% found just once. The sample here was CD4+ or CD8+ T cells sorted from blood, taken in a trial of the OX40 agonist ivuxolimab. The receptors originated from an adult with an advanced solid tumor such as melanoma, head and neck, liver or kidney cancer. Both conserved end residues are trimmed from each CDR3.

v_call,j_call,cdr3_aa
TRBV4-3,TRBJ2-1,ASSQDRAGGGEQF
TRBV11-3,TRBJ2-1,ASSSPGPRNEQF
TRBV18,TRBJ2-3,ASSPTGGTDTQY
TRBV4-3,TRBJ2-1,ASSQDTSSYNEQF
TRBV9,TRBJ2-7,ASSPPDRASYEQY
TRBV4-3,TRBJ1-2,ASSQDPATGSYGYT
TRBV6-1,TRBJ2-7,ASSEWDGAPSYEQY
TRBV12-5,TRBJ2-5,ASGLGLAGDGETQY
TRBV7-9,TRBJ2-5,ASSALQGELGETQY
TRBV27,TRBJ2-2,ASSFRGRPGELF
TRBV2,TRBJ2-1,ASSAFSSGRGTEQF
TRBV25-1,TRBJ2-2,ASGGLNTGELF
TRBV7-6,TRBJ2-3,ASILGQGNTDTQY
TRBV10-3,TRBJ2-1,ATGTSHNEQF
TRBV6-5,TRBJ2-2,ASSYRGAGELF
TRBV27,TRBJ1-6,ASSLSGQTSPLH
TRBV5-1,TRBJ1-4,ASSRTGVQEKLF